These 24 T cell receptor beta chains came from one sample sequenced in a study of cytomegalovirus exposure and HLA in healthy donors. The primer mix had 60 Vbeta and 13 Jbeta primers. Sequenced by immunoSEQ multiplex PCR; TCRdb stores in-frame clones only, minus some. This table has under 200,000 clones, approximately 82% appearing once. Sequenced input: PBMCs. These receptors were taken from a woman aged 18-30 years in good health and CMV-seropositive.

The DNA for the CDR3 is TGTGCCAGCAGCCAAGTAGGGGATAGGTTGGTCGCTGAAGCTTTCTTT. Translating it yields CASSQVGDRLVAEAFF. The chain links TRBV14 to TRBJ1-1; D may be TRBD1 (5 bases). CDR1 is SGHDN and CDR2 is FVKESK in the germline V gene. The CDR3 totals 16 residues. The V gene lost 1 base and the J gene lost 6 bases, with 18 bases spanning the gap.

The J gene is TRBJ2-5, the V gene TRBV29-1; no firm D call. Germline values: CDR1 SQVTM, CDR2 ANQGSEA. V lost 3 bases and J lost 2, with 10 bases in between. This CDR3 is 13 amino acids long. The CDR3 region is CSVDVTRQETQYF. The CDR3, as DNA: TGCAGCGTTGATGTCACCCGGCAAGAGACCCAGTACTTC. Looking up the rest from reference TRBV29-1 and TRBJ2-5 gives the full variable domain: SAVISQKPSRDICQRGTSLTIQCQVDSQVTMMFWYRQQPGQSLTLIATANQGSEATYESGFVIDKFPISRPNLTFSTLTVSNMSPEDSSIYLCSVDVTRQETQYFGPGTRLLVL.

This rearrangement joins TRBV4-1 to TRBJ2-7; 11 bases line up with TRBD2. The CDR3 spans 18 residues. The trim removed 0 bases at V and 3 bases at J, leaving 10 bases unmatched. Looked up from germline, CDR1 is MGHRA and CDR2 is YSYEKL. This CDR3 reads CASSQERLAGGGLYEQYV. The CDR3 DNA follows: TGCGCCAGCAGCCAAGAAAGGCTAGCGGGGGGAGGGCTCTACGAGCAGTACGTC.

The V call is TRBV29-1, the J call TRBJ2-7; 9 bases are a match to TRBD1. The CDR3 is 13 residues long. CDR1 and CDR2 (germline): SQVTM, ANQGSEA. After removal of 6 bases from V and 2 bases from J, the junction contained 5 bases not matched to a gene. CDR3 DNA: TGCAGCGTGGAGGGACAGGGTACCTACGAGCAGTACTTC. Amino acids: CSVEGQGTYEQYF.

This sequence joins TRBV7-2 and TRBJ2-7; TRBD2 matches 8 bases. The junction had 1 base not matched to a gene; V was cut back by 3 bases and J by 3 bases. CDR3 size: 13 residues. Per the germline V gene, CDR1 is SGHTA and CDR2 is FQGNSA. DNA for the CDR3: TGTGCCAGCAGCTTTAGCGGGGACTACGAGCAGTACGTC. It encodes CASSFSGDYEQYV.

The chain employs TRBV19 and TRBJ2-3; 7 nucleotides agree with TRBD2. With V trimmed by 4 bases and J by 3 bases, 7 bases remained unmatched. The CDR3 is 15 amino acids. The germline CDR1 and CDR2 sequences are LNHDA and SQIVND (reference sequence). DNA for the CDR3: TGTGCCAGTAGTAGGTTGAGGGGAGGGACAGATACGCAGTATTTT. This gives the protein CASSRLRGGTDTQYF.

V is TRBV29-1 and J is TRBJ1-6; 8 nucleotides line up with TRBD1. Germline trimming cut 5 bases from V and 6 bases from J; bases unmatched to any gene: 3. The CDR3 is made up of 13 amino acids. The germline gives CDR1 SQVTM, CDR2 ANQGSEA. The CDR3 sequence is CSVKQGGNSPLHF. In nucleotides, the CDR3 is TGCAGCGTTAAACAGGGGGGTAATTCACCCCTCCACTTT. Full variable domain (remainder filled in from reference TRBV29-1 and TRBJ1-6): SAVISQKPSRDICQRGTSLTIQCQVDSQVTMMFWYRQQPGQSLTLIATANQGSEATYESGFVIDKFPISRPNLTFSTLTVSNMSPEDSSIYLCSVKQGGNSPLHFGNGTRLTVT.

In this sample, this clone turned up a few times. The chain links TRBV15 to TRBJ2-2; 9 nucleotides match TRBD2. The length of the CDR3 is 17 residues. Germline CDR1 reads LNHNV; CDR2 reads YYDKDF (reference sequence). The J segment lost 6 bases and the V segment lost 0 bases, leaving 8 bases of the junction unmatched. The CDR3 region is CATSRDLQRGAPGELFF. As DNA, the CDR3 is TGTGCCACCAGCAGAGATCTACAGCGGGGGGCCCCCGGGGAGCTGTTTTTT.

The chain recombines TRBV2 with TRBJ2-1, with TRBD2 matching over 13 bases. This CDR3 has 16 residues. CDR1 is SNHLY and CDR2 is FYNNEI in the germline V gene. Losses at the gene ends were 1 base for V and 4 bases for J; bases not matched to a gene: 1. The DNA for the CDR3 is TGTGCCAGCAGTGAAGGACTAGCGGGGGGTTACAATGAGCAGTTCTTC. This codes for CASSEGLAGGYNEQFF.

This sequence joins TRBV9 and TRBJ2-1, with 9 positions matching TRBD2. Germline loops: CDR1 SGDLS, CDR2 YYNGEE. The CDR3 is made up of 15 amino acids. V lost 0 bases, J lost 8 bases, and 6 bases stayed unmatched. CDR3 sequence: CASSVALAGVYEQFF. CDR3 nucleotide sequence: TGTGCCAGCAGCGTAGCATTAGCGGGGGTTTATGAGCAGTTCTTC.

The chain has TRBV4-1 and TRBJ2-5; tentatively, D is TRBD2 (6 bases). The CDR3 length is 16 residues. Trimming removed 4 bases from V and 0 bases from J, with 15 bases in between. CDR1 is MGHRA and CDR2 is YSYEKL in the germline V gene. CDR3 nucleotide sequence: TGCGCCAGCAGCCCCCTGGAGGGAGGCGACCAAGAGACCCAGTACTTC. This translates into CASSPLEGGDQETQYF.

The chain joins TRBV4-2 to TRBJ2-1, with TRBD2 matching over 10 bases. CDR3 length: 18 residues. J was trimmed by 4 bases and V by 3 bases; bases with no gene match: 12. Germline lookup yields CDR1 LGHNA and CDR2 YNFKEQ. The CDR3 loop is CASSQGDYSSGGYNEQFF. The CDR3 nucleotides are TGTGCCAGCAGCCAGGGCGACTACTCTAGCGGGGGTTACAATGAGCAGTTCTTC.

The CDR3 DNA reads TGTGCCAGCAGCTTGGGGCCACAGGAGACCCAGTACTTC. Residues: CASSLGPQETQYF. The chain joins TRBV7-3 to TRBJ2-5; tentative D call: TRBD1 (5 bases). The CDR3 runs 13 residues. Per the germline V gene, CDR1 is SGHTA and CDR2 is FQGTGA. Trimming took 3 bases from V and 5 from J, leaving 10 bases between them.

V gene TRBV7-9 combines with J gene TRBJ1-2; the D is unclear. The CDR3 loop spans 13 amino acids. CDR1 is SEHNR, CDR2 FQNEAQ, per germline (reference sequence). Trimming took off 1 base at V and 4 bases at J, with 7 bases between the two ends. DNA for the CDR3: TGTGCCAGCAGCTTAGGTGAGGGCTATGGCTACACCTTC. Amino acids: CASSLGEGYGYTF.

This sequence joins TRBV4-3 and TRBJ2-5; 9 bases match TRBD1. Germline V gene lookup returns CDR1 LGHNA and CDR2 YSLEER. This CDR3 is 15 amino acids long. Trimming cost V 4 bases and J 5 bases; bases outside gene matches: 8. The CDR3 region is CASSRGTGRGETQYF. As DNA, the CDR3 is TGCGCCAGCAGCCGAGGGACAGGGAGGGGGGAGACCCAGTACTTC.

The V gene is TRBV29-1, the J gene TRBJ1-1, with D possibly being TRBD1 (5 bases). Per the germline V gene, CDR1 is SQVTM and CDR2 is ANQGSEA. The CDR3 covers 13 residues. Trimming removed 4 bases from V and 4 bases from J, with 13 bases in between. The chain's CDR3 is CSVGRQGITEAFF. Written as DNA, the CDR3 is TGCAGCGTTGGAAGGCAGGGAATCACTGAAGCTTTCTTT.

This clone was seen a handful of times. The rearrangement links TRBV5-4 to TRBJ1-1; tentatively, D is TRBD1 (5 bases). CDR1 is SGHNT, CDR2 YYREEE, per germline (reference sequence). V lost 4 bases and J lost 3, with 10 bases in between. The CDR3 contains 13 residues. As DNA, the CDR3 is TGTGCCAGCAGCCGGGGGGTGGACACTGAAGCTTTCTTT. Its translation: CASSRGVDTEAFF.

This clone was counted between two and nine times. The chain couples TRBV15 to TRBJ1-4; D is undetermined. The CDR3 consists of 16 residues. In germline, CDR1 is LNHNV, CDR2 YYDKDF (reference sequence). The ends were cut back, 2 bases at V and 7 bases at J, with 17 bases in the middle. CDR3 sequence reads: CATSRPLTGGSEKLFF. The CDR3 bases are TGTGCCACCAGCAGACCTTTAACCGGAGGATCTGAAAAACTGTTTTTT.

The chain has TRBV9 and TRBJ2-2, with 7 positions matching TRBD2. The CDR3 spans 12 residues. Looked up from germline, CDR1 is SGDLS and CDR2 is YYNGEE. With V trimmed by 4 bases and J by 9 bases, 3 bases remained unmatched. CDR3 amino acids: CASSLRGRELFF. Here the CDR3 DNA reads TGTGCCAGCAGCTTGCGGGGGAGGGAGCTGTTTTTT.

This clone was recorded only once. The chain has TRBV19 and TRBJ1-2; the match to TRBD1 covers 7 bases. The trim removed 5 bases at V and 6 bases at J, leaving 12 bases unmatched. Germline V gene sequence: CDR1 LNHDA, CDR2 SQIVND (reference sequence). The CDR3 extends over 15 amino acids. CDR3 coding DNA: TGTGCCAGTAGTCCCGGGGGAAGGACAGGAGATGGCTACACCTTC. It yields the protein CASSPGGRTGDGYTF.

The rearrangement links TRBV18 to TRBJ1-2; D might be TRBD1 (5 bases). From germline, CDR1 is KGHSH and CDR2 LQKENI. Trimming pared 3 bases from V and 3 bases from J, leaving 14 bases between. This CDR3 comprises 15 residues. The CDR3 sequence: CASSPTGGSDYGYTF. The CDR3, as DNA: TGTGCCAGCTCACCGACGGGGGGGAGCGACTATGGCTACACCTTC.

The chain links TRBV7-2 to TRBJ1-1; no reliable D call. Germline V gene lookup returns CDR1 SGHTA and CDR2 FQGNSA. V lost 5 bases to trimming and J lost 5 bases, with 15 bases between them. CDR3 length: 14 residues. The CDR3: CASSTRGTITEAFF. DNA for the CDR3: TGTGCCAGCAGCACACGGGGAACGATTACTGAAGCTTTCTTT.

As DNA, the CDR3 is TGTGCCAGCACCCAACTCGGGACTAGCGGGGGGTTAGAGACCCAGTACTTC. This gives the protein CASTQLGTSGGLETQYF. The rearrangement uses TRBV2 and TRBJ2-5, with 15 nucleotides matching TRBD2. Germline CDR1 and CDR2: SNHLY and FYNNEI. The CDR3 covers 17 residues. Trimming took 7 bases from V and 4 from J; bases not matched to a gene: 10. Full variable domain (missing parts from reference TRBV2 and TRBJ2-5): EPEVTQTPSHQVTQMGQEVILRCVPISNHLYFYWYRQILGQKVEFLVSFYNNEISEKSEIFDDQFSVERPDGSNFTLKIRSTKLEDSAMYFCASTQLGTSGGLETQYFGPGTRLLVL.

J is TRBJ2-4 and V is TRBV28; tentatively, D is TRBD2 (6 bases). The CDR3 spans 14 residues. Trimming shortened V by 6 bases and J by 16 bases, and 25 bases separated the two germline ends. Germline CDR1 and CDR2: MDHEN and SYDVKM. The CDR3: CASSLSSGTPFIYF. CDR3 in DNA: TGTGCCAGCAGCCTCAGTTCGGGGACTCCGTTTATATACTTC.